This T cell receptor beta chain came from a study of blood T cells in healthy people across ages (dated by TCRdb to the mid-2010s). Describing the broader study: In model experiments, roughly one uniquely barcoded TCR beta cDNA molecule per two T cells was captured by template switching. Using deep sequencing normalized with unique cDNA molecular identifiers, the study measured how TCR beta repertoire diversity changes with age. The donors were split into four age groups: young (average around 17 years), middle-aged (more than 35), aged (62) and long-lived (more than 80). Using the same blood draw, the study looked at two additional independent replicas of 1 million unique cDNA reads for two donors, one aged 18 to 30 and the other aged 80 or older.

The roughly 42 donors, aged roughly 6 to 95 years, were systemically healthy Caucasian individuals from Russia. Roughly 9.5 milliliters of peripheral blood were drawn from each donor into EDTA-treated Vacutainer tubes. PBMCs were isolated by Ficoll-Paque density-gradient centrifugation, with at least 6 million obtained per sample. Total RNA was extracted from PBMCs with Trizol reagent, with at least 6 micrograms obtained per sample. For every donor, an aliquot of PBMCs went through flow cytometry to measure the percentages of naive CD45RAhigh/CD27high T cells. Many counts were recorded for this clonotype. No cognate antigen has been identified for it. Within one base of it there is no much larger clone, and no base qualities were kept. Receptor amplification or capture employed 5' RACE. The instrument given in TCRdb is Illumina HiSeq 2500. A second PCR of roughly 6 to 12 cycles was performed with a sample-barcoded 5' primer and a J-beta primer mix. A unique molecular identifier was introduced onto each TCR beta cDNA molecule by a template-switch 5' adaptor carrying 12 random nucleotides. Each sample yielded at least 2.5 million CDR3-containing paired-end reads. The Mint cDNA synthesis kit, primed by a TRBC-specific oligonucleotide, was used to synthesize first-strand cDNA from all RNA. After uracil-DNA glycosylase treatment, a first 18-cycle PCR used universal primers M1SS and BC2_uni_R on all cDNA. Per the authors' processing: For normalization, 1 million high-quality reads, each with a distinct molecular identifier, were randomly selected from each sample. Reads with shared molecular identifiers were discarded instead of being binned into consensus sequences. MiTCR, with a Q25 quality threshold and the strictest error-elimination algorithm, was used for CDR3 identification, clonotype clustering and error correction. Lower-bound total TCR beta diversity was estimated with a nonparametric unseen species model using Euler transformation. TCRdb handled the public reads itself, with Q25 trimming in fastp and clone calling in MiXCR, and kept productive beta chains. One record per CDR3 amino acid sequence lists the most common genes and DNA. The V and J calls and clone size come from TCRdb's table, not from the authors' own analysis. Present in this sample are 750,000 to 1,000,000 distinct CDR3 sequences, about 29% of which were seen just once. The ten largest account for 10% to 13% of the sample.

Findings and caveats that apply to the study as a whole: Total diversity estimates from one million sequenced T cells were considered lower bounds and underestimates. As age increased, observed TCR beta diversity per million T cells dropped in a roughly linear way, and a significant reduction was already evident by age 40. Donor CMV infection status was unknown, potentially confounding age-related changes in expanded clonotypes. Compared with the aged group, more naive CD4+ T cells, fewer expanded clones and increased TCR diversity were shown by the long-lived group, suggesting age selection. Conclusive comparison of naive and antigen-experienced compartments was prevented by the profiling of bulk unsorted PBMCs. There was a strong correlation between observed TCR beta diversity and the percentage of naive T cells measured by flow cytometry.

In the germline V gene, CDR1 corresponds to LGHNA and CDR2 to YSLEER. From V the trimming removes 7 bases and from J it removes 5 bases, while the gene matches leave 16 bases of the junction unaccounted for. Inclusive of the bounding cysteine and phenylalanine, the CDR3 is 16 residues long. Of the read, only the CDR3 DNA is kept; its 48 bases are in frame from base 1. These data are also associated with another study on T cells of mothers and their children. That second report states: Donors were nine systemically healthy Caucasian individuals: three mothers and their six children. cDNA synthesis consumed the entire amount of extracted RNA, loaded at around 1.5 ug RNA in each 15 ul reaction. In the second PCR, the M1S primer introduced both the sample barcodes and 2-4 random nucleotides. More than 8 million TCR beta CDR3 reads were obtained from each mother, and about 3 million reads were obtained from each child. Thymic selection shapes the output of TCR recombination in a similar way in related and unrelated pairs, and inherited differences have a minor effect. Normalized repertoire overlap was always slightly but never significantly higher in related than unrelated mother-child pairs. With a sensitivity of roughly 93 clones per million clonotypes, no persistent microchimeric T cell clones were detected. In the study, deep NGS was used to compare the TCR beta repertoires of mothers and children, and features distinguishing related mother-child pairs from unrelated individuals were sought. On average, the children were roughly 10 +/- 4 years old, while the mothers were about 40 +/- 4 years old. Libraries were sequenced on Illumina HiSeq 2000 with 100+100 nt paired-end reads after adapter ligation with NEBNext reagents. To prevent cross-contamination, the mother and child libraries were prepared one month apart and sequenced in separate runs. For each donor, somewhere between roughly 450,000 and 2,100,000 distinct TCR beta clonotypes were identified. Naive TCR beta clonotypes were estimated from low-frequency clonotypes matched to each donor's FACS-determined naive share, without sorting.

Here the chain combines TRBV4-3 and TRBJ1-2; the central 7 bases match TRBD1. The source is a woman in her thirties or forties in good health. The specimen was blood. The CDR3 in this case is CASNFMRDSGIYGYTF. The nucleotide sequence reads as follows: TGCGCCAGCAATTTTATGAGGGACAGCGGGATTTATGGCTACACCTTC.